This T cell receptor (beta chain) came from a study of T cells after yellow fever vaccination. TCRdb redid the calling of the 5' RACE reads with MiXCR, one entry per CDR3 protein. The profile shows 620,000 or so distinct CDR3 sequences, about 15% of them singletons. This clonotype turned up a few times. Antigen specificity is unknown. Findings and caveats of the study: Reappearing after the booster were most of the clones from primary vaccination (about 95% CD4, 85% to 90% CD8).

There are 12 residues in the CDR3. Trimming removed 3 bases at V and 6 bases at J, with 9 bases between. The chain is built from TRBV12-3 or TRBV12-4 and TRBJ2-7; the D is unclear. The origin of this receptor is a man younger than 30 who received the YFV17D yellow fever vaccine. Sample: PBMCs, taken more than 4 days after the first yellow fever vaccination. The CDR3 sequence is CASSFHPSEQYV. The DNA for the CDR3 is TGTGCCAGCAGTTTTCATCCCTCCGAGCAGTACGTC.